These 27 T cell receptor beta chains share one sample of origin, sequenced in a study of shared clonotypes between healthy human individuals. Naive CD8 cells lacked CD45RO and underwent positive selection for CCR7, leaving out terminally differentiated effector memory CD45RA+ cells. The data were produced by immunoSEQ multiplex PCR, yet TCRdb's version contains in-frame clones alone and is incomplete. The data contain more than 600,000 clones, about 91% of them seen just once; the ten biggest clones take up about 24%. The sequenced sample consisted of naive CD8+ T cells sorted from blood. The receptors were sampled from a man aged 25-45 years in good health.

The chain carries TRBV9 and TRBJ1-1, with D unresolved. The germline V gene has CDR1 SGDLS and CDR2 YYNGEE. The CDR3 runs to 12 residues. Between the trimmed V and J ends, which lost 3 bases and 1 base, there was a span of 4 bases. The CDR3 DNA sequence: TGTGCCAGCAGCGCAGAGAACACTGAAGCTTTCTTT. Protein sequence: CASSAENTEAFF.

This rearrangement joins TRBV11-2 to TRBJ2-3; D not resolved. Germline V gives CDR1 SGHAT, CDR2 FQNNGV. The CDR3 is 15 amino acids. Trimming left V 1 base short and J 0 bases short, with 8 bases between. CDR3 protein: CASSLGAGSTDTQYF. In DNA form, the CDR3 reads TGTGCCAGCAGCTTAGGGGCAGGTAGCACAGATACGCAGTATTTT.

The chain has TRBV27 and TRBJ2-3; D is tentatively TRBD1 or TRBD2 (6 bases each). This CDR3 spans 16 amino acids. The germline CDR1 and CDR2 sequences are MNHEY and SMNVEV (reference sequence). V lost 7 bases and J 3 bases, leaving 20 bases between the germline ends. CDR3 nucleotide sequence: TGTGCCAGCAATAAGGGGGTGCGGGATCGGACAGATACGCAGTATTTT. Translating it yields CASNKGVRDRTDTQYF.

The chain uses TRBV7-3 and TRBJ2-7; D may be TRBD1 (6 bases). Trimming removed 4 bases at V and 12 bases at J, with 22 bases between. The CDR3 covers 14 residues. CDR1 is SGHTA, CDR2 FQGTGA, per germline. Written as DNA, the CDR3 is TGTGCCAGCAGCTGGGAGACAGGAGAGCCTACGTGGTACTTC. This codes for CASSWETGEPTWYF.

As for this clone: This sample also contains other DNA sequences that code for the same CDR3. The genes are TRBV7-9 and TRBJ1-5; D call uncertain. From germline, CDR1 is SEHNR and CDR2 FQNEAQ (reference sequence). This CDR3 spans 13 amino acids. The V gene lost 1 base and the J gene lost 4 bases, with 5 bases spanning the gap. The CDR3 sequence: CASSLGLNQPQHF. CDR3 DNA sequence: TGTGCCAGCAGCTTAGGGCTGAATCAGCCCCAGCATTTT. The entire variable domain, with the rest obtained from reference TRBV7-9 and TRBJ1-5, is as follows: DTGVSQNPRHKITKRGQNVTFRCDPISEHNRLYWYRQTLGQGPEFLTYFQNEAQLEKSRLLSDRFSAERPKGSFSTLEIQRTEQGDSAMYLCASSLGLNQPQHFGDGTRLSIL.

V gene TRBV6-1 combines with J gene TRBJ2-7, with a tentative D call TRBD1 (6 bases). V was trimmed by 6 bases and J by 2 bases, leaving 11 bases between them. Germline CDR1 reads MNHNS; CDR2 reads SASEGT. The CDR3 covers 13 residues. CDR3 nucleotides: TGTGCCAGCAGGGACAGCGGAACCTACGAGCAGTACTTC. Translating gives CASRDSGTYEQYF.

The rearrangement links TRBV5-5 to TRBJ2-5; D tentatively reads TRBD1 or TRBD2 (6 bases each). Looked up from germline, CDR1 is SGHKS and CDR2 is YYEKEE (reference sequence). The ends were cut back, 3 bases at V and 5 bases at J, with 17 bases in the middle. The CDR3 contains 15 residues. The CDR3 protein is CASSSTPGAGETQYF. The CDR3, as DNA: TGTGCCAGCAGCTCGACCCCAGGGGCGGGGGAGACCCAGTACTTC.

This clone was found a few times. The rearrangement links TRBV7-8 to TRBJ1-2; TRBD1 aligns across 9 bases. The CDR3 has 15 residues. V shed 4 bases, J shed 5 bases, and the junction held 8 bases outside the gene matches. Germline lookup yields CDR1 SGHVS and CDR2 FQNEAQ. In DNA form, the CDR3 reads TGTGCCAGCAGCTCATGGGACAGGGAACGGTATGGCTACACCTTC. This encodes CASSSWDRERYGYTF.

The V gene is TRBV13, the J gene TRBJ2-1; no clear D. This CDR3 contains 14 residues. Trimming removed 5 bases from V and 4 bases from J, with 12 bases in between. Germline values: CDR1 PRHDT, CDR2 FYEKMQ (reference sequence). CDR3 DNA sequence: TGTGCCAGCAGCCCCTCCTTGGGTTACAATGAGCAGTTCTTC. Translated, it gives CASSPSLGYNEQFF.

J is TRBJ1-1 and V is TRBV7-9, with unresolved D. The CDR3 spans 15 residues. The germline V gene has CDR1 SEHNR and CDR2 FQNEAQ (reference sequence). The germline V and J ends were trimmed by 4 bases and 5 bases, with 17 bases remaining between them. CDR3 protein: CASSSPERAMTEAFF. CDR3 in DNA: TGTGCCAGCAGCTCCCCCGAGCGGGCTATGACTGAAGCTTTCTTT. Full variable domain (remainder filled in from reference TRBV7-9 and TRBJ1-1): DTGVSQNPRHKITKRGQNVTFRCDPISEHNRLYWYRQTLGQGPEFLTYFQNEAQLEKSRLLSDRFSAERPKGSFSTLEIQRTEQGDSAMYLCASSSPERAMTEAFFGQGTRLTVV.

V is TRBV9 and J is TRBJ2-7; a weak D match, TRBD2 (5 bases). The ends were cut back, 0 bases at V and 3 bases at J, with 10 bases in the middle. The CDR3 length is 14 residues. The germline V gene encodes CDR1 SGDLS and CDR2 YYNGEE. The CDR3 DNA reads TGTGCCAGCAGCGTAGACCCGGGGAACTACGAGCAGTACTTC. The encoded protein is CASSVDPGNYEQYF.

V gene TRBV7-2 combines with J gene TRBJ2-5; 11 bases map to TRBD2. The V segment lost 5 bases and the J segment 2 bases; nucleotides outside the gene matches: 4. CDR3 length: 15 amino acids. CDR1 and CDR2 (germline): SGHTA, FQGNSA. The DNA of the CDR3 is TGTGCCAGCAGCCCTAGCGGGAGGACTCAAGAGACCCAGTACTTC. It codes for CASSPSGRTQETQYF. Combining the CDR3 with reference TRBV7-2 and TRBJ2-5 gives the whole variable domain GAGVSQSPSNKVTEKGKDVELRCDPISGHTALYWYRQSLGQGLEFLIYFQGNSAPDKSGLPSDRFSAERTGGSVSTLTIQRTQQEDSAVYLCASSPSGRTQETQYFGPGTRLLVL.

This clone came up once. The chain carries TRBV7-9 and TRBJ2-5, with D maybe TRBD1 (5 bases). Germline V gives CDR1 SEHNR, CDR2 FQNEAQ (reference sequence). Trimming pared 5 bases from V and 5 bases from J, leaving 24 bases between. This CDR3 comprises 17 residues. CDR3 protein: CASSHGVAGLIRETQYF. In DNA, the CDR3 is TGTGCCAGCAGCCATGGGGTGGCAGGGCTAATCAGGGAGACCCAGTACTTC.

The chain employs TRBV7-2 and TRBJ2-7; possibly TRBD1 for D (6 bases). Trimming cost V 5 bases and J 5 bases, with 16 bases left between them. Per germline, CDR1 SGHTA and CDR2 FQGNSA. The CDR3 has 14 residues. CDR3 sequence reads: CASSAVGAPNEQYF. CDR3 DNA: TGTGCCAGCAGCGCTGTGGGGGCGCCGAACGAGCAGTACTTC.

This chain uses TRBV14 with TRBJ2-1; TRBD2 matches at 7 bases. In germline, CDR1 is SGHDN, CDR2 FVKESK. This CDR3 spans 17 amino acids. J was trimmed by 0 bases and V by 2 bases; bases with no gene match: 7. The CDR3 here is CASSQRLAAGSYNEQFF. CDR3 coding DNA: TGTGCCAGCAGCCAACGGCTAGCGGCTGGCTCCTACAATGAGCAGTTCTTC.

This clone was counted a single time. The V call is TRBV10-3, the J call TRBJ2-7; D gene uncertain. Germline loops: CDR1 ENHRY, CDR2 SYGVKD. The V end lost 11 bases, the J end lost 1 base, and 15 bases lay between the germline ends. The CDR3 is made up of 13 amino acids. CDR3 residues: CAPWWARSYEQYF. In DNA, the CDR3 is TGTGCCCCCTGGTGGGCGCGGTCCTACGAGCAGTACTTC.

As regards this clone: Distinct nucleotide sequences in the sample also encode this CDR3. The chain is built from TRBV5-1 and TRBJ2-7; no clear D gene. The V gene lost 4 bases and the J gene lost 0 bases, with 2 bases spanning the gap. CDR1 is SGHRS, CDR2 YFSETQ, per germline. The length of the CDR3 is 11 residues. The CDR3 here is CASSTSYEQYF. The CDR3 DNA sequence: TGCGCCAGCAGCACCTCCTACGAGCAGTACTTC.

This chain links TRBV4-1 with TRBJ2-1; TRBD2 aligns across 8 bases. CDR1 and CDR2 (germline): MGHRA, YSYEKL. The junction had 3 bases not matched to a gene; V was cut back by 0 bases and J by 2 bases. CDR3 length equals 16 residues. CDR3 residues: CASSQDTGLAYNEQFF. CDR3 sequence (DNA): TGCGCCAGCAGCCAAGATACGGGACTAGCCTACAATGAGCAGTTCTTC.

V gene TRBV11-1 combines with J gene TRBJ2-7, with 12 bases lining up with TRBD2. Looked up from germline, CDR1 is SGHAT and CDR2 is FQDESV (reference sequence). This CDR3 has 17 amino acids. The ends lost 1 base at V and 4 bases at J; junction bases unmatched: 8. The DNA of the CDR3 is TGTGCCAGCAGCTTAGATGGACTAGCGGGGATGGGGTACGAGCAGTACTTC. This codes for CASSLDGLAGMGYEQYF. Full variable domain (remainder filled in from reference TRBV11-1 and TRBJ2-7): EAEVAQSPRYKITEKSQAVAFWCDPISGHATLYWYRQILGQGPELLVQFQDESVVDDSQLPKDRFSAERLKGVDSTLKIQPAELGDSAMYLCASSLDGLAGMGYEQYFGPGTRLTVT.

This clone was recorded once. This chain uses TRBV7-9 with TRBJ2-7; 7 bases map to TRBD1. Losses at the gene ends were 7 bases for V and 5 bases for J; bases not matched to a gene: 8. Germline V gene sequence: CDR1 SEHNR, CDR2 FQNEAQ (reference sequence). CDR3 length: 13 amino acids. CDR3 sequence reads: CASTETGKNEQYF. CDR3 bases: TGTGCCAGCACCGAGACAGGGAAGAACGAGCAGTACTTC.

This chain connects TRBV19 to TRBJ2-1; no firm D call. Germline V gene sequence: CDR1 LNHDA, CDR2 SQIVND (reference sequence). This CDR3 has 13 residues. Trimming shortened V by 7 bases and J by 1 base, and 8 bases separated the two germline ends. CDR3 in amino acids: CASMAVSYNEQFF. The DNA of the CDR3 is TGTGCCAGTATGGCAGTATCCTACAATGAGCAGTTCTTC.

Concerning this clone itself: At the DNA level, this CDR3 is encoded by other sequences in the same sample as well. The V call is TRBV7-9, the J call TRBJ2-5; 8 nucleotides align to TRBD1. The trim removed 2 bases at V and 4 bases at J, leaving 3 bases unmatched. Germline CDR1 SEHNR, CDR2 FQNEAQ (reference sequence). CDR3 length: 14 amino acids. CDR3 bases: TGTGCCAGCAGCTTACCAGGGGGCGCAGAGACCCAGTACTTC. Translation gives CASSLPGGAETQYF. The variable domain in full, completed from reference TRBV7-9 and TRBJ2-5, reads DTGVSQNPRHKITKRGQNVTFRCDPISEHNRLYWYRQTLGQGPEFLTYFQNEAQLEKSRLLSDRFSAERPKGSFSTLEIQRTEQGDSAMYLCASSLPGGAETQYFGPGTRLLVL.

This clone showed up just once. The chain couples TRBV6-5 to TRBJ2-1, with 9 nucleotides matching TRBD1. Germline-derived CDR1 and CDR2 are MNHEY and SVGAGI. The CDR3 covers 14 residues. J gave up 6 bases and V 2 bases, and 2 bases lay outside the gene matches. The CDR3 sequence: CASSYLDRGNEQFF. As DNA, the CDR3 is TGTGCCAGCAGTTACCTGGACAGGGGCAATGAGCAGTTCTTC.

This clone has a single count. DNA of the CDR3: TGTGCCAGCAGCCCCTCCTCTGGGATTTCCTACAATGAGCAGTTCTTC. This gives the protein CASSPSSGISYNEQFF. This chain links TRBV7-6 with TRBJ2-1, with no clear D. Germline V gene sequence: CDR1 SGHVS, CDR2 FNYEAQ. The CDR3 runs to 16 residues. Trimming removed 5 bases from V and 1 base from J, with 15 bases in between. Full variable domain (remainder filled in from reference TRBV7-6 and TRBJ2-1): GAGVSQSPRYKVTKRGQDVALRCDPISGHVSLYWYRQALGQGPEFLTYFNYEAQQDKSGLPNDRFSAERPEGSISTLTIQRTEQRDSAMYRCASSPSSGISYNEQFFGPGTRLTVL.

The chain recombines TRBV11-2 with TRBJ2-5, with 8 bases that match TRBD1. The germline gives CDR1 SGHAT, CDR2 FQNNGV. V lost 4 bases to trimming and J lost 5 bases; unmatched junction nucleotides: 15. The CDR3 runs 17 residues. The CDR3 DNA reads TGTGCCAGCAGCTCCCTCGACGCCCCAGGGGGCTCGGAGACCCAGTACTTC. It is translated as CASSSLDAPGGSETQYF. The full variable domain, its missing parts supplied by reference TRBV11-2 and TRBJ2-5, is EAGVAQSPRYKIIEKRQSVAFWCNPISGHATLYWYQQILGQGPKLLIQFQNNGVVDDSQLPKDRFSAERLKGVDSTLKIQPAKLEDSAVYLCASSSLDAPGGSETQYFGPGTRLLVL.

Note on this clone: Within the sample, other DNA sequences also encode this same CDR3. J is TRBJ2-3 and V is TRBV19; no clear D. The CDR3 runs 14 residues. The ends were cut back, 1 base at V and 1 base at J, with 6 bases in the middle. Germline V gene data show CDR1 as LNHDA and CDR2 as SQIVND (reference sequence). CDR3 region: CASSIVPGTDTQYF. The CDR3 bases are TGTGCCAGTAGTATAGTACCCGGCACAGATACGCAGTATTTT.

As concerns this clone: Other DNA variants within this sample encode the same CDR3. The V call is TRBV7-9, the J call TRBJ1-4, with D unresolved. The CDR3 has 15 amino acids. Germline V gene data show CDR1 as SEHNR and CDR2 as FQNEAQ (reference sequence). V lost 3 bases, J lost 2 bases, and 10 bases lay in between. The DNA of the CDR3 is TGTGCCAGCAGCTTTCGGCAGGCGACTAATGAAAAACTGTTTTTT. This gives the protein CASSFRQATNEKLFF.